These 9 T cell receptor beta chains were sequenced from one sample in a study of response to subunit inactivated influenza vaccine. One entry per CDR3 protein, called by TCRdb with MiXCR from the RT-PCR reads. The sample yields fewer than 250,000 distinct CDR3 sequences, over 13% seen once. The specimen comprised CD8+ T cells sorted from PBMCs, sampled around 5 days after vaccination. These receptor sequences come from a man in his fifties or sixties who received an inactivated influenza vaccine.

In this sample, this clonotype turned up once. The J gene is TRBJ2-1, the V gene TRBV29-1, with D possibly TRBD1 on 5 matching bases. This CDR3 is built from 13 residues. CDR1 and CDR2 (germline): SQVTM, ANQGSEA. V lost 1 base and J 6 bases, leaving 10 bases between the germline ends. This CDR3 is CSVEGLRVNEQFF. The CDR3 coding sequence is TGCAGCGTTGAAGGCCTCAGGGTCAATGAGCAGTTCTTC.

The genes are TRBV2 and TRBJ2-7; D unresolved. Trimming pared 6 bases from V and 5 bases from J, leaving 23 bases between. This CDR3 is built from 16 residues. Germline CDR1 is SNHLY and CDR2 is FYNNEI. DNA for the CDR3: TGTGCCAGCAGCCTGAGATCCGGACCCTTGGTCGACGAGCAGTACTTC. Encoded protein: CASSLRSGPLVDEQYF.

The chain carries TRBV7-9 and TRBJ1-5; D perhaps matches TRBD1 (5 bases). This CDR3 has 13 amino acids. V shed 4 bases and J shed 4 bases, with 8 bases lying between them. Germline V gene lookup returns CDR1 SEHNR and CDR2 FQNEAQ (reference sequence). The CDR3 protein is CASSSDSNQPQHF. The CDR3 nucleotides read TGTGCCAGCAGCTCAGACAGTAATCAGCCCCAGCATTTT.

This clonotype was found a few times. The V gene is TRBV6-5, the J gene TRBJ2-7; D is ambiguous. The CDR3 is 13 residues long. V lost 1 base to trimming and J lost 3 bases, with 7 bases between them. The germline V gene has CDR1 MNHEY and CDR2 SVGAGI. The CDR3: CASSYLGYYEQYF. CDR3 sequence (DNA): TGTGCCAGCAGTTACTTGGGTTACTACGAGCAGTACTTC.

The CDR3 here is CSGDSGTFGGNEQFF. The CDR3 bases are TGCAGCGGCGATTCCGGGACCTTCGGAGGCAATGAGCAGTTCTTC. This chain connects TRBV29-1 to TRBJ2-1; the D call may be TRBD1 or TRBD2 (5 bases each). The V and J ends lost 7 bases and 6 bases respectively, with 22 bases between them. Germline CDR1 is SQVTM and CDR2 is ANQGSEA. CDR3 length equals 15 residues.

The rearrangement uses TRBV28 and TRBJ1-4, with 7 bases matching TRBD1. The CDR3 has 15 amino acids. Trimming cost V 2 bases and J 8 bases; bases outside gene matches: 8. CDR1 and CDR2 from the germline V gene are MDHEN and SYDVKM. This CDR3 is CASSLKQGTREKLFF. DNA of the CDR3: TGTGCCAGCAGTTTAAAACAGGGGACGAGGGAAAAACTGTTTTTT. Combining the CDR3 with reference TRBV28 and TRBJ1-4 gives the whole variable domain DVKVTQSSRYLVKRTGEKVFLECVQDMDHENMFWYRQDPGLGLRLIYFSYDVKMKEKGDIPEGYSVSREKKERFSLILESASTNQTSMYLCASSLKQGTREKLFFGSGTQLSVL.

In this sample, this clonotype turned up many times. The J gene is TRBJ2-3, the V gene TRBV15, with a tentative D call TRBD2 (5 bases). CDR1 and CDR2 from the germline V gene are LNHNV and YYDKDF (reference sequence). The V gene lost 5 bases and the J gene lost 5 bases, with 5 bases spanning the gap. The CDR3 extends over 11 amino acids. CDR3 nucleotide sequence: TGTGCCACCAGCGGGAGAGATACGCAGTATTTT. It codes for CATSGRDTQYF.

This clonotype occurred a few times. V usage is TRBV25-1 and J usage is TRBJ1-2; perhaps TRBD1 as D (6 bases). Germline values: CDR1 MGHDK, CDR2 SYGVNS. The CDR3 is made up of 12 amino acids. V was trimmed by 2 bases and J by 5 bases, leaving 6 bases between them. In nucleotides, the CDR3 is TGTGCCAGCAGTGAAACAGGGTATGGCTACACCTTC. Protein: CASSETGYGYTF.

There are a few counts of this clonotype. The chain's CDR3 is CATSESGTGLADTQYF. CDR3 coding DNA: TGTGCCACCAGTGAATCCGGGACAGGGTTGGCAGATACGCAGTATTTT. The rearrangement uses TRBV24-1 and TRBJ2-3, with TRBD1 matching 9 bases. This CDR3 has 16 residues. The trim removed 4 bases at V and 4 bases at J, leaving 8 bases unmatched. Germline loops: CDR1 KGHDR, CDR2 SFDVKD.